This TCR beta chain stems from a study of tumor-infiltrating lymphocytes in primary liver carcinoma. This clonotype occurred once. Its antigen is undetermined. Germline is not matched at one junction end, which may reflect a read error. General observations from the study: Top-250-clone fractions were significantly higher in tumors than in blood (p = 0.039).

CDR1 and CDR2 (germline): SEHNR, FQNEAQ (reference sequence). The CDR3 runs to 13 residues. Between 20 and 30 mg of unsorted bulk tissue served as the source from which RNA and DNA were co-extracted. Patients were chronically HBV-infected and treatment-naive. Starting from 500 ng of total RNA, TCR beta cDNA was produced with a primer in the constant region. A slightly modified ARM-PCR protocol with three nested multiplex PCR rounds produced these TCR beta libraries. Primers for the first two PCR rounds were TRBV1-TRBV30 forward primers and a C-beta reverse primer (about 9 cycles per round). MiXCR, run by TCRdb on the multiplex PCR reads, gives a single entry per CDR3 protein. Counted here are roughly 53,000 distinct CDR3 sequences, 70% to 85% occurring once; the ten biggest clones make up less than 30%.

The receptor's source is a man aged 35 to 55 with primary liver carcinoma and hepatitis B virus infection. The genes are TRBV7-9 and TRBJ2-5; perhaps D is TRBD1 or TRBD2 (5 bases each). Sample: liver tumor tissue from sampling region 2. Documented subset: tumor region T2, inferior pole. The CDR3 here is CVSSGRGQETQYF. CDR3 DNA sequence: TGTGTCAGCTCGGGGCGTGGACAAGAGACCCAGTACTTC.